This TCR beta chain was found in a study of T cells after yellow fever vaccination. The sample holds a few counts of this clonotype. TCRdb used MiXCR to reprocess the 5' RACE reads, holding one entry per CDR3 protein. The sample lists around 88,000 distinct CDR3 sequences; 10% to 15% were seen once. V lost 1 base and J lost 1, with 8 bases in between. This CDR3 region has 14 residues. CDR1 is SGHRS, CDR2 YFSETQ, per germline. Specimen: CD8+ T cells not binding an NS4B(214-222) dextramer, sorted from PBMCs, collected roughly 20 days after the first yellow fever vaccination. The chain couples TRBV5-1 to TRBJ1-1; the D gene is possibly TRBD1 (6 bases). The source of this sequence is a man younger than 30 who received the YFV17D yellow fever vaccine. Here the CDR3 DNA reads TGCGCCAGCAGCTTGAAACAGGGGAACACTGAAGCTTTCTTT. Encoded protein: CASSLKQGNTEAFF.